This T cell receptor beta chain was captured in a study of blood T cells in healthy people across ages. Between the trimmed V and J ends, which lost 4 bases and 7 bases, there was a span of 12 bases. Germline V gene sequence: CDR1 SGHKS, CDR2 YYEKEE (reference sequence). CDR3 length: 13 residues. PCR was performed a second time for about 7 to 12 cycles using a sample-barcoded 5' primer and a J-beta primer mix. Unique molecular identifiers of 12 random nucleotides labeled each cDNA. MiXCR was run by TCRdb on the 5' RACE reads, yielding one entry per CDR3 protein. The table includes about 1,500,000 distinct CDR3 sequences, approximately 30% detected once. The sample providers were healthy Caucasian people from Russia, aged roughly 6 to 100. Isolation per sample recovered at least 6.5 million PBMCs.

Sequenced: blood. The TCR originated in a woman aged 25 to 39 in good health. The chain carries TRBV5-5 and TRBJ2-4, with D perhaps TRBD1 (5 bases). CDR3 bases: TGTGCCAGCAGCACGCTGCAGGGTAACATTCAGTACTTC. Translating gives CASSTLQGNIQYF. The full variable domain, in which reference TRBV5-5 and TRBJ2-4 provide the parts outside the CDR3, is DAGVTQSPTHLIKTRGQQVTLRCSPISGHKSVSWYQQVLGQGPQFIFQYYEKEERGRGNFPDRFSARQFPNYSSELNVNALLLGDSALYLCASSTLQGNIQYFGAGTRLSVL.